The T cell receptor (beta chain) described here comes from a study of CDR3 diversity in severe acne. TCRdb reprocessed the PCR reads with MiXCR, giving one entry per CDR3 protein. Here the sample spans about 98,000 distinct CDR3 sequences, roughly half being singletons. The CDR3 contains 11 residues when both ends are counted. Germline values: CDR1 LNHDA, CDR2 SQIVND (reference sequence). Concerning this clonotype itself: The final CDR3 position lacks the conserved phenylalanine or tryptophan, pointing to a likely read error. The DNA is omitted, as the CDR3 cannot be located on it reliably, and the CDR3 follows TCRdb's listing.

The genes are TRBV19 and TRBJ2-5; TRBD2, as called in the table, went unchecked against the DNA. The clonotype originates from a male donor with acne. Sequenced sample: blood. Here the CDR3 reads CASNPGLAGLT.